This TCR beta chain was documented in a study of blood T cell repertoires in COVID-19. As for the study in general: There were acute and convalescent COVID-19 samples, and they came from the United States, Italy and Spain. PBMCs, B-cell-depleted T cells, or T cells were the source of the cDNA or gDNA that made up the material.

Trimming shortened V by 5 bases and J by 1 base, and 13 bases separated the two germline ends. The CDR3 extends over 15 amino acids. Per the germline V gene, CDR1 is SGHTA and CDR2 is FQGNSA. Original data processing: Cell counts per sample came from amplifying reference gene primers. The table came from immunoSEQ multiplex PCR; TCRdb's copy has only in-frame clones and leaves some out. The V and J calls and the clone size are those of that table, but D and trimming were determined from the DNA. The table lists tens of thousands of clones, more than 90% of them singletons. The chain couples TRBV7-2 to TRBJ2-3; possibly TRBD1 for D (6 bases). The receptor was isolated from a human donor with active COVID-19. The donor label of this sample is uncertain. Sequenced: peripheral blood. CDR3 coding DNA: TGTGCCAGCAGCATCTGGGGGCCCCGCACAGATACGCAGTATTTT. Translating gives CASSIWGPRTDTQYF.